Listed below are T cell receptor beta chains from one sample, sequenced in a study of T cell responses to AZD1222 COVID-19 vaccine. Only in-frame clones appear in the TCRdb table, and some are missing; sequencing was by immunoSEQ multiplex PCR. The sample has around 140,000 clones, just over 85% seen once. Here the sequenced sample was peripheral blood, taken 28 days after the second AZD1222 dose. The receptor set was obtained from an adult who received the AZD1222 COVID-19 vaccine. CDR3s include the opening cysteine and the closing phenylalanine or tryptophan. A D gene is named only where the DNA matches it firmly. Some rows mark clone size as missing; the rest say once, few, many or name a class of expanded clone.

>TRBD2|TRBV9|TRBJ2-1|NA
CASSVVSSGGNEQFF
TGTGCCAGCAGCGTAGTGTCTAGCGGGGGGAATGAGCAGTTCTTC
>TRBD2|TRBV18|TRBJ2-2|NA
CASSPKGLADPTGELFF
TGTGCCAGCTCACCAAAGGGACTAGCGGACCCCACCGGGGAGCTGTTTTTT
>NA|TRBV18|TRBJ1-3|NA
CASSPNTLSSGNTIYF
TGTGCCAGCTCACCAAATACATTGAGCTCTGGAAACACCATATATTTT
>NA|TRBV27|TRBJ2-7|NA
CASTPWNGAHEQYF
TGTGCCAGCACCCCTTGGAACGGCGCGCACGAGCAGTACTTC
>NA|TRBV29-1|TRBJ1-5|NA
CSVEDVEGQPQHF
TGCAGCGTTGAAGATGTGGAGGGCCAGCCCCAGCATTTT
>NA|TRBV13|TRBJ2-1|NA
CASSNSGVSKEQFF
TGTGCCAGCAGCAACTCCGGGGTCTCGAAGGAGCAGTTCTTC
>NA|TRBV5-1|TRBJ2-3|NA
CASSLGGGATTDTQYF
TGCGCCAGCAGCTTGGGTGGCGGGGCCACCACAGATACGCAGTATTTT
>TRBD2|TRBV2|TRBJ2-5|NA
CASSGASGSQETQYF
TGTGCCAGCAGTGGCGCTAGCGGGAGCCAAGAGACCCAGTACTTC
>NA|TRBV11-2|TRBJ1-2|once
CASSAPQVTYGYTF
TGTGCCAGCAGCGCGCCGCAGGTGACCTATGGCTACACCTTC
>NA|TRBV5-1|TRBJ2-7|once
CASSIGPTETYEQYF
TGCGCCAGCAGCATTGGACCGACGGAGACCTACGAGCAGTACTTC
>NA|TRBV6-5|TRBJ1-2|NA
CASSPTGRYGYTF
TGTGCCAGCAGCCCGACAGGCCGCTATGGCTACACCTTC
>NA|TRBV6-1|TRBJ1-2|once
CASSDGLGTYGYTF
TGTGCCAGCAGTGATGGGCTGGGGACCTATGGCTACACCTTC
>NA|TRBV19|TRBJ2-3|NA
CASSLDRDTQYF
TGTGCCAGTAGTCTCGACAGAGATACGCAGTATTTT
>NA|TRBV15|TRBJ2-7|NA
CATSRDVGSYEQYF
TGTGCCACCAGCAGAGATGTCGGCTCCTACGAGCAGTACTTC
>TRBD1|TRBV4-1|TRBJ1-5|NA
CASSPGQAYSNQPQHF
TGCGCCAGCAGCCCCGGACAGGCCTATAGCAATCAGCCCCAGCATTTT
>TRBD2|TRBV4-1|TRBJ2-7|NA
CASSSLPWTSGTYEQYF
TGCGCCAGCAGCTCCCTCCCCTGGACTAGCGGCACCTACGAGCAGTACTTC
>TRBD2|TRBV19|TRBJ2-5|NA
CASSPGAGGPQETQYF
TGTGCCAGTAGCCCGGGGGCGGGGGGCCCCCAAGAGACCCAGTACTTC
>TRBD1|TRBV10-3|TRBJ2-7|NA
CAISGQGYEQYF
TGTGCCATCTCGGGACAGGGCTACGAGCAGTACTTC
>NA|TRBV18|TRBJ2-7|NA
CASSSGPGEQYF
TGTGCCAGCTCCTCCGGACCGGGAGAGCAGTACTTC
>NA|TRBV30|TRBJ1-1|NA
CAQGQLNTEAFF
TGTGCCCAAGGACAGCTTAACACTGAAGCTTTCTTT
>TRBD1|TRBV6-6|TRBJ2-2|NA
CASSKRDRMTGELFF
TGTGCCAGCAGTAAACGGGACAGGATGACCGGGGAGCTGTTTTTT
>NA|TRBV27|TRBJ1-2|NA
CASRGLANYGYTF
TGTGCCAGCAGGGGCCTGGCTAACTATGGCTACACCTTC
>NA|TRBV19|TRBJ2-6|NA
CASSIWSSGANVLTF
TGTGCCAGTAGTATTTGGTCGTCTGGGGCCAACGTCCTGACTTTC
>NA|TRBV19|TRBJ1-5|NA
CASSGQVHQPQHF
TGTGCCAGTAGTGGTCAGGTCCATCAGCCCCAGCATTTT
>TRBD1|TRBV28|TRBJ2-7|NA
CASRTGQGVSYEQYF
TGTGCCAGCAGAACGGGACAGGGAGTTAGCTACGAGCAGTACTTC
>TRBD2|TRBV5-1|TRBJ2-3|NA
CASSLPLAGEDTQYF
TGCGCCAGCAGCCTACCACTTGCGGGAGAGGATACGCAGTATTTT
>NA|TRBV7-9|TRBJ1-1|NA
CASSLMGDTEAFF
TGTGCCAGCAGCTTAATGGGGGACACTGAAGCTTTCTTT
>TRBD1|TRBV18|TRBJ1-3|NA
CASSPTGGSGNTIYF
TGTGCCAGCTCACCAACAGGGGGGTCTGGAAACACCATATATTTT
>TRBD1|TRBV6-1|TRBJ1-6|NA
CASSSTGGLSPLHF
TGTGCCAGCAGTTCGACAGGGGGCCTTTCACCCCTCCACTTT
>TRBD1|TRBV7-8|TRBJ1-3|NA
CASSPRLGGDLNTIYF
TGTGCCAGCAGCCCCCGCTTAGGGGGCGACCTAAACACCATATATTTT
>TRBD1|TRBV30|TRBJ2-7|NA
CAWGYGQGAYEQYF
TGTGCCTGGGGGTATGGACAGGGGGCTTACGAGCAGTACTTC
>TRBD1|TRBV19|TRBJ1-1|few
CASSTLGQMNTEAFF
TGTGCCAGTAGTACTCTGGGACAGATGAACACTGAAGCTTTCTTT
>NA|TRBV2|TRBJ1-1|once
CASTTQGYTEAFF
TGTGCCAGCACCACCCAGGGATACACTGAAGCTTTCTTT
>TRBD2|TRBV7-8|TRBJ2-5|NA
CASSLLASAAYQETQYF
TGTGCCAGCAGTTTACTAGCGTCAGCGGCGTACCAAGAGACCCAGTACTTC
>NA|TRBV18|TRBJ1-2|NA
CASSPDSRANYGYTF
TGTGCCAGCTCTCCGGACTCAAGGGCTAACTATGGCTACACCTTC
>NA|TRBV10-3|TRBJ1-4|NA
CATPLHKLFF
TGTGCCACCCCACTACATAAACTGTTTTTT
>NA|TRBV19|TRBJ1-5|NA
CAGVASNQPQHF
TGTGCCGGGGTAGCTAGCAATCAGCCCCAGCATTTT
>NA|TRBV18|TRBJ2-7|NA
CASSLQGVGYEQYF
TGTGCCAGCTCACTACAGGGAGTCGGGTACGAGCAGTACTTC
>TRBD1|TRBV2|TRBJ2-7|few
CASTYGSGGYEQYF
TGTGCCAGCACGTACGGCTCAGGGGGCTACGAGCAGTACTTC
>NA|TRBV2|TRBJ1-6|few
CASSSLGSLHF
TGTGCCAGCAGCTCATTGGGTTCCCTCCACTTT
>NA|TRBV6-1|TRBJ1-5|NA
CAAAGMLNQPQHF
TGTGCCGCTGCCGGGATGCTCAATCAGCCCCAGCATTTT
>TRBD1|TRBV19|TRBJ1-5|NA
CASRTTGTGVLGPQHF
TGTGCCAGTAGAACAACCGGGACAGGGGTATTAGGGCCCCAGCATTTT
>NA|TRBV18|TRBJ2-7|once
CASSPPYDSYEQYF
TGTGCCAGCTCACCACCGTACGATTCCTACGAGCAGTACTTC
>NA|TRBV27|TRBJ2-1|NA
CASSEGRVMQFF
TGTGCCAGCAGCGAGGGCAGGGTAATGCAATTCTTC